The source of this T cell receptor (beta chain) is a study of T cell repertoires in cytomegalovirus infection. Across the study: Public TCR beta signature analysis indicated the presence of both CMV infection and matching HLA type.

Germline assignment: CDR1 LNHDA and CDR2 SQIVND (reference sequence). There are 14 residues in the CDR3. Trimming pared 3 bases from V and 4 bases from J, leaving 12 bases between. TCRdb reprocessed the reads via MiXCR and lists one record per CDR3 protein. In the table there are some 300,000 distinct CDR3 sequences, roughly 9.3% of which are singletons. Regarding the study as a whole: Ex vivo, HLA-C-restricted CMV-specific TCR beta clonotypes prevailed over the rest of the response. Totalled public TCR beta family frequency picked out people who carried CMV plus the relevant HLA.

There are a few counts of this clonotype. What it recognizes is unknown. This clonotype was sampled from a human donor in good health (CMV status not recorded). Some clones in this sample may be carry-over from other donors' samples. This chain connects TRBV19 to TRBJ1-2; tentatively, D is TRBD1 (5 bases). The sample consisted of PBMCs. CDR3 amino acids: CASSMDNRGYGYTF. As DNA, the CDR3 is TGTGCCAGTAGTATGGACAATAGAGGCTATGGCTACACCTTC.